Listed here is a single T cell receptor beta chain. Antigen unknown. This CDR3 contains 15 residues. In germline, CDR1 is LNHDA, CDR2 SQIVND (reference sequence). V lost 2 bases to trimming and J lost 8 bases; unmatched junction nucleotides: 8. The data are from a study of shared clonotypes between healthy human individuals. For every subset, genomic DNA was evenly distributed across several immunoSEQ plates. The data were produced by immunoSEQ multiplex PCR, yet TCRdb's version contains in-frame clones alone and is incomplete. The table shows under 550,000 clones, with almost 97% occurring only once. Study-level findings and limits: Around 5% was the fraction of naive CD4 clonotypes found shared across a few donors. Generation of non-shared clonotypes was less probable than generation of clonotypes shared by all four donors.

Memory CD4+ cells were the fraction left after CD45RA+ naive selection. Sequenced: naive CD4+ T cells sorted from blood. The sample's subset: CD45RA+ positively selected. This receptor was obtained from a woman aged 25 to 39 in good health. The rearrangement joins TRBV19 to TRBJ2-3; 9 positions agree with TRBD2. CDR3 sequence reads: CASSIQTSGLGTQYF. DNA for the CDR3: TGTGCCAGTAGTATACAAACTAGCGGGCTTGGTACGCAGTATTTT.